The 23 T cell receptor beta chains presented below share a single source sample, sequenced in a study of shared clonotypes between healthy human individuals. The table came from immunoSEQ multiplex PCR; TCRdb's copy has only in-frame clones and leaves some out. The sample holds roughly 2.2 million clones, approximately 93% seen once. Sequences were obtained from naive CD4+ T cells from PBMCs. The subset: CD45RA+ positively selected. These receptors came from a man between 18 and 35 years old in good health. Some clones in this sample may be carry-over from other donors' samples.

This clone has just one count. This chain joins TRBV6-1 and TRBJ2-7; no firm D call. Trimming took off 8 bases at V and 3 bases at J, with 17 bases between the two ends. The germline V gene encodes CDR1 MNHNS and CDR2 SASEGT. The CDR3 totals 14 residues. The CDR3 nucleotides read TGTGCCAGCCGTGGGTTCTCAGGCTACTACGAGCAGTACTTC. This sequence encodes CASRGFSGYYEQYF.

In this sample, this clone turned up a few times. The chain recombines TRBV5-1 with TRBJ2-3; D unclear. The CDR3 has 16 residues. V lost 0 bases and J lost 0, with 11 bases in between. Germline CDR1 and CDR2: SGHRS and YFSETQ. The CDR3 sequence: CASSLGQTLSTDTQYF. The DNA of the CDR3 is TGCGCCAGCAGCTTGGGGCAGACGCTTAGCACAGATACGCAGTATTTT.

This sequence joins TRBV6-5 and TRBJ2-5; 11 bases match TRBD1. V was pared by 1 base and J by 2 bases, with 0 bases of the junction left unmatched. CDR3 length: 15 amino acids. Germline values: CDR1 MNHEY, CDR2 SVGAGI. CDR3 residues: CASSYWDRGQETQYF. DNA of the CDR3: TGTGCCAGCAGTTACTGGGACAGGGGGCAAGAGACCCAGTACTTC.

The CDR3 is CASGLDDRGDTQYF. CDR3 in DNA: TGTGCCAGCGGTCTGGATGATCGAGGAGATACGCAGTATTTT. V usage is TRBV6-1 and J usage is TRBJ2-3; D uncertain. V lost 8 bases to trimming and J lost 5 bases, with 17 bases between them. CDR3 length: 14 residues. CDR1 is MNHNS, CDR2 SASEGT, per germline.

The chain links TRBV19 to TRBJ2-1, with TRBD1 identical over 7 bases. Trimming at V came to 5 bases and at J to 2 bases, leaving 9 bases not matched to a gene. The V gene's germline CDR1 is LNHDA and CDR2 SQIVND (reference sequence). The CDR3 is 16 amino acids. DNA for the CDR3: TGTGCCAGTAGTCCGGCGCCGGGGACAGCCTACAATGAGCAGTTCTTC. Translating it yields CASSPAPGTAYNEQFF.

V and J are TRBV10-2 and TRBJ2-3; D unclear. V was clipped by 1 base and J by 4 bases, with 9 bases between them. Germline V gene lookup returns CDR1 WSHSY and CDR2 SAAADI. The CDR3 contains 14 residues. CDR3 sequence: CASSEFYSADTQYF. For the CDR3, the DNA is TGCGCCAGCAGTGAGTTTTACTCAGCAGATACGCAGTATTTT.

The CDR3 nucleotides read TGTGCCAGCAGCTTAACCGGGACAGGGGATTCACCCCTCCACTTT. It encodes CASSLTGTGDSPLHF. The chain recombines TRBV5-6 with TRBJ1-6; 10 positions match TRBD1. The CDR3 consists of 15 residues. Germline values: CDR1 SGHDT, CDR2 YYEEEE. V lost 2 bases to trimming and J lost 8 bases; unmatched junction nucleotides: 4. The full variable domain, its missing parts supplied by reference TRBV5-6 and TRBJ1-6, is DAGVTQSPTHLIKTRGQQVTLRCSPKSGHDTVSWYQQALGQGPQFIFQYYEEEERQRGNFPDRFSGHQFPNYSSELNVNALLLGDSALYLCASSLTGTGDSPLHFGNGTRLTVT.

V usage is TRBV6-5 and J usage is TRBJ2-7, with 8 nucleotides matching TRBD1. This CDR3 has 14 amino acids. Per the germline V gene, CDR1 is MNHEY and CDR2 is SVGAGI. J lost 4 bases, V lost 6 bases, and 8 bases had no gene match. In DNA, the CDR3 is TGTGCCAGCAGACGGACAGGGACCCTTTACGAGCAGTACTTC. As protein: CASRRTGTLYEQYF.

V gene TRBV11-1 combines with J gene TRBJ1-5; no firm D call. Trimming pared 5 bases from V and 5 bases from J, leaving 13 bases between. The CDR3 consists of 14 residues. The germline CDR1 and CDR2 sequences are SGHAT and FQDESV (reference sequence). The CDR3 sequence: CASSRPEPYQPQHF. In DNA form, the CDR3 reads TGTGCCAGCAGCCGACCAGAACCTTATCAGCCCCAGCATTTT.

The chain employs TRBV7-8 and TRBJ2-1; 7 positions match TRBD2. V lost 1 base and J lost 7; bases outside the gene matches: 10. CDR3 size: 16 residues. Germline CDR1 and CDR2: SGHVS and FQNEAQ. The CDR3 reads CASSLVGSGTGNEQFF. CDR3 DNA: TGTGCCAGCAGCTTAGTTGGCAGCGGGACTGGGAATGAGCAGTTCTTC.

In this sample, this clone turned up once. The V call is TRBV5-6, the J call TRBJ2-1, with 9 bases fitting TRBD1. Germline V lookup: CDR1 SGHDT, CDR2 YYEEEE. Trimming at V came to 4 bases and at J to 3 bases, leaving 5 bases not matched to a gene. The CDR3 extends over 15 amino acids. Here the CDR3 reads CASSLGTGIYNEQFF. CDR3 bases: TGTGCCAGCAGCCTCGGGACAGGGATCTACAATGAGCAGTTCTTC.

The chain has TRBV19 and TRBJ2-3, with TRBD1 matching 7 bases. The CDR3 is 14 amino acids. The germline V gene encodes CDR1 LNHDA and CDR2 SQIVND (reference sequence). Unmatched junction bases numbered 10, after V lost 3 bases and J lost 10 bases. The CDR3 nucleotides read TGTGCCAGTAGTATTACCCCGGGCAGGGGGTCGCAGTATTTT. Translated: CASSITPGRGSQYF.

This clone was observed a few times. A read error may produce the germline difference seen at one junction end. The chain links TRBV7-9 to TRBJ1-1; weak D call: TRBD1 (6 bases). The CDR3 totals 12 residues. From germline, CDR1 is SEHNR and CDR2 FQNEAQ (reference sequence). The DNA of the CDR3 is TGTGCCAGCAGCTCCCTAGGGGGGGTACCCTTTTTT. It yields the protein CASSSLGGVPFF.

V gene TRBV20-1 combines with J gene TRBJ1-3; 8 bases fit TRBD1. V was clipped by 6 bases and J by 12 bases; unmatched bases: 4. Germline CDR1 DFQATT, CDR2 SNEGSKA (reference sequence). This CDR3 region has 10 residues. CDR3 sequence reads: CSASRGRIYF. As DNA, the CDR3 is TGCAGTGCCAGCAGGGGGCGCATATATTTT.

The CDR3 reads CASSQGLPDEQYF. The DNA of the CDR3 is TGTGCCAGCAGCCAAGGACTCCCAGACGAGCAGTACTTC. V gene TRBV14 combines with J gene TRBJ2-7; D remains unclear. This CDR3 spans 13 amino acids. V shed 1 base and J shed 5 bases, with 9 bases lying between them. Per germline, CDR1 SGHDN and CDR2 FVKESK.

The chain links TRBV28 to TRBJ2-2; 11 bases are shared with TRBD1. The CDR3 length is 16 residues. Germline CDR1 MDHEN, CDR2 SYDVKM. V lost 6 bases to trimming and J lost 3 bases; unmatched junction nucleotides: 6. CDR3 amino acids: CASRSGQGAYTGELFF. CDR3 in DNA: TGTGCCAGCAGATCCGGACAGGGGGCTTACACCGGGGAGCTGTTTTTT.

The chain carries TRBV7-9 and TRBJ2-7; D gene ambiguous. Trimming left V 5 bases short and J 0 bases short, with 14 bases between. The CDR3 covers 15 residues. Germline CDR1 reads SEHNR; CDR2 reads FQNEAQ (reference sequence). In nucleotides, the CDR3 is TGTGCCAGCAGCAGTCGCCCCTGGGGCTCCTACGAGCAGTACTTC. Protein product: CASSSRPWGSYEQYF.

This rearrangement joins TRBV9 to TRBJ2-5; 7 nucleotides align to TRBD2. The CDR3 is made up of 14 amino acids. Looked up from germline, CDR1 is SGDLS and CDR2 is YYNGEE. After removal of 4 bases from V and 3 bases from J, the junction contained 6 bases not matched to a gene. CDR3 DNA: TGTGCCAGCAGCCCGTGGGGGGGTGAAGAGACCCAGTACTTC. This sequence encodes CASSPWGGEETQYF. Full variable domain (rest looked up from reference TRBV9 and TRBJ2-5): DSGVTQTPKHLITATGQRVTLRCSPRSGDLSVYWYQQSLDQGLQFLIQYYNGEERAKGNILERFSAQQFPDLHSELNLSSLELGDSALYFCASSPWGGEETQYFGPGTRLLVL.

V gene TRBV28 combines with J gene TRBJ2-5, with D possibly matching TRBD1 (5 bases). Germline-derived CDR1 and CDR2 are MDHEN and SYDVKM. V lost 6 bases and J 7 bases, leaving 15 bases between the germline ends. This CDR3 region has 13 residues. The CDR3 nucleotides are TGTGCCAGCAGCTGGGGCCAGAGAGGGACCCAGTACTTC. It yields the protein CASSWGQRGTQYF.

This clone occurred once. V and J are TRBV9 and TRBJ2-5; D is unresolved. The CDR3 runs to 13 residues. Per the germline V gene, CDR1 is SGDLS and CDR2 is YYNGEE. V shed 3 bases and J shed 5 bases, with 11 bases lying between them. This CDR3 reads CASSGRSHETQYF. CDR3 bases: TGTGCCAGCAGCGGCCGGTCGCACGAGACCCAGTACTTC.

Written as DNA, the CDR3 is TGTGCCAGCAGCCGAGTGGGACAGGGCTACGAGCAGTACTTC. Translation gives CASSRVGQGYEQYF. This chain joins TRBV6-5 and TRBJ2-7; 9 nucleotides agree with TRBD1. This CDR3 has 14 amino acids. Germline CDR1 reads MNHEY; CDR2 reads SVGAGI. Trimming removed 6 bases from V and 3 bases from J; junction bases left unmatched: 6.

The CDR3 is CASTMRSGSYEQYF. CDR3 coding DNA: TGTGCCAGCACCATGAGAAGTGGTTCCTACGAGCAGTACTTC. V gene TRBV28 combines with J gene TRBJ2-7; no clear D gene. CDR3 length equals 14 residues. V dropped 7 bases and J dropped 1 base, with 14 bases sitting between them. The V gene's germline CDR1 is MDHEN and CDR2 SYDVKM. Full variable domain (missing parts from reference TRBV28 and TRBJ2-7): DVKVTQSSRYLVKRTGEKVFLECVQDMDHENMFWYRQDPGLGLRLIYFSYDVKMKEKGDIPEGYSVSREKKERFSLILESASTNQTSMYLCASTMRSGSYEQYFGPGTRLTVT.

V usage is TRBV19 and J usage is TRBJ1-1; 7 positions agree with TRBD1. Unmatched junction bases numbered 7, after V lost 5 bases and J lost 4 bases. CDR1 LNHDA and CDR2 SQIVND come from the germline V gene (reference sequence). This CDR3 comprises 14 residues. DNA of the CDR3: TGTGCCAGTAGTTATTCAGGGGGGGGCACTGAAGCTTTCTTT. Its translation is CASSYSGGGTEAFF.